This TCR beta chain was sequenced for a study of blood T cell repertoires in COVID-19. About the research overall: Sites across the United States, Italy and Spain contributed samples from acute and convalescent COVID-19. Sources were T cells, B-cell-depleted T cells, or PBMCs; the material itself was cDNA or gDNA.

In the original workflow: Amplification with reference gene primers provided the estimates of nucleated cell counts. The method was immunoSEQ multiplex PCR; TCRdb's version includes in-frame clones alone and lacks a portion of them. The DNA gave D and trimming, while V, J and clone size come from that table. The data contain around 120,000 clones, about 89% of them singletons. The germline V and J ends were trimmed by 6 bases and 0 bases, with 14 bases remaining between them. Germline V gene data show CDR1 as MNHEY and CDR2 as SVGAGI. This CDR3 region has 15 residues. This sequence joins TRBV6-5 and TRBJ1-2, with D unclear. Sequences were obtained from peripheral blood. This clonotype was sampled from a woman aged 70 to 79 with acute or convalescent COVID-19. CDR3 in DNA: TGTGCCAGCAGCCCCGGTACGCTAGCTAACTATGGCTACACCTTC. It is translated as CASSPGTLANYGYTF.